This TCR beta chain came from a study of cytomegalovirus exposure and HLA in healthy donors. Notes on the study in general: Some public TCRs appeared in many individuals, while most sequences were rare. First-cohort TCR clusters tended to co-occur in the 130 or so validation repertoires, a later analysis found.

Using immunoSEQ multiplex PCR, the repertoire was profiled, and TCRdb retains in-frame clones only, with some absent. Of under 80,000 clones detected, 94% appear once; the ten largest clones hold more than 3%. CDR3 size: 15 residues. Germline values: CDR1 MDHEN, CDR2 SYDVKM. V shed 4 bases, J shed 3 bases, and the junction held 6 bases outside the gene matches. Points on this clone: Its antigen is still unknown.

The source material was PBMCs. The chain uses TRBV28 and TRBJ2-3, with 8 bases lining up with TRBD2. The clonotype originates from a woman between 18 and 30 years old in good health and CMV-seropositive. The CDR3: CASSSGSGVTDTQYF. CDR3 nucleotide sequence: TGTGCCAGCAGTTCGGGTAGCGGGGTGACAGATACGCAGTATTTT.